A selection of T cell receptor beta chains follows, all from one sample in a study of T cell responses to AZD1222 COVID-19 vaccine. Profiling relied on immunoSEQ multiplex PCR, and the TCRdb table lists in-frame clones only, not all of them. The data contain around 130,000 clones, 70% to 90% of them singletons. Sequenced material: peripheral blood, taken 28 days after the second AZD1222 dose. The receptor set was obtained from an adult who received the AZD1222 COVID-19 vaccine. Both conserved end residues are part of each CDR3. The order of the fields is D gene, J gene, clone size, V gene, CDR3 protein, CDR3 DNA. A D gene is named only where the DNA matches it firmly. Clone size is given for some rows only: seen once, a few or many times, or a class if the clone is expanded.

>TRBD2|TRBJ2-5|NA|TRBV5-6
CASGDGTSGKETQYF
TGTGCCAGCGGGGATGGGACTAGCGGTAAAGAGACCCAGTACTTC
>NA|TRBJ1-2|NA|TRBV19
CASSINPINYGYTF
TGTGCCAGTAGTATAAACCCTATTAACTATGGCTACACCTTC
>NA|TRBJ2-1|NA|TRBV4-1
CASSQVVIYEQFF
TGCGCCAGCAGCCAAGTCGTTATTTATGAGCAGTTCTTC
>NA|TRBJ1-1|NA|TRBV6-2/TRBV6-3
CASSYSRGSLNTEAFF
TGTGCCAGCAGTTACTCGAGGGGTTCCCTGAACACTGAAGCTTTCTTT
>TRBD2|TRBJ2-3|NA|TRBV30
CASSTSGSDTQYF
TGTGCCTCATCGACTAGCGGCTCAGATACGCAGTATTTT
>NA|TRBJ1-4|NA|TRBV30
CAWSRDTSTNEKLFF
TGTGCCTGGAGTCGGGACACATCAACTAATGAAAAACTGTTTTTT
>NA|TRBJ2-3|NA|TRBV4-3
CASSQAWAGTDTQYF
TGCGCCAGCAGCCAAGCCTGGGCGGGTACAGATACGCAGTATTTT
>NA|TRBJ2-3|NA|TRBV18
CASSAGWGTDTQYF
TGTGCCAGCTCAGCGGGGTGGGGCACAGATACGCAGTATTTT
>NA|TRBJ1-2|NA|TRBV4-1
CASSPEGLSTYGYTF
TGCGCCAGCAGCCCCGAGGGGCTTTCCACCTATGGCTACACCTTC
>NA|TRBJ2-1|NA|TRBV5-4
CASSLASLSYNEQFF
TGTGCCAGCAGCTTGGCCAGCCTCTCCTACAATGAGCAGTTCTTC
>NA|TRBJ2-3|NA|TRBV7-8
CASSLAREGTGYTDTQYF
TGTGCCAGCAGCTTAGCAAGGGAAGGGACTGGCTACACAGATACGCAGTATTTT
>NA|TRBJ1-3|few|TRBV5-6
CASSPLDRSGNTIYF
TGTGCCAGCAGCCCTCTAGACCGCTCTGGAAACACCATATATTTT
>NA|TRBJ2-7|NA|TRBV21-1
CASTLSGGIYEQYF
TGTGCCAGCACTCTCAGCGGGGGGATATACGAGCAGTACTTC
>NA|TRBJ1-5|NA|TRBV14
CASSETQRQPQHF
TGTGCCAGCAGCGAAACCCAGAGACAGCCCCAGCATTTT
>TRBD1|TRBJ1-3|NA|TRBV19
CASYDGTGPSGNTIYF
TGTGCCAGTTATGACGGGACAGGGCCTTCTGGAAACACCATATATTTT
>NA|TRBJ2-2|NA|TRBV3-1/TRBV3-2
CASSQGSGDSGELFF
TGTGCCAGCAGCCAAGGTTCGGGAGACTCCGGGGAGCTGTTTTTT
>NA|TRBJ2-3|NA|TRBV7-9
CASSLAGGTGYTDTQYF
TGTGCCAGCAGCTTAGCGGGCGGGACGGGATACACAGATACGCAGTATTTT
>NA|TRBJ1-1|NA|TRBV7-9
CASSLVAF
TGTGCCAGCAGCTTAGTTGCGTTT